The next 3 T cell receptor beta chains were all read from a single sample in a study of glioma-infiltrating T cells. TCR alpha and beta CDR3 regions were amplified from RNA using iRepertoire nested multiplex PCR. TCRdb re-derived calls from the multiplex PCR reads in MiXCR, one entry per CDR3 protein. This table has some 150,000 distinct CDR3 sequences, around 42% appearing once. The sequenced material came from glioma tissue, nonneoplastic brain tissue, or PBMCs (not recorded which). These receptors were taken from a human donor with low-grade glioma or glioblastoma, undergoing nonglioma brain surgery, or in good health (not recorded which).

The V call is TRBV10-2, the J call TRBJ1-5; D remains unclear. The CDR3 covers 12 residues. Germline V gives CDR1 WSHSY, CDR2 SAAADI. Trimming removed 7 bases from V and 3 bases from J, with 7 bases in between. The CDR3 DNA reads TGCGCCAGCACGTCACTCAATCAGCCCCAGCATTTT. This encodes CASTSLNQPQHF.

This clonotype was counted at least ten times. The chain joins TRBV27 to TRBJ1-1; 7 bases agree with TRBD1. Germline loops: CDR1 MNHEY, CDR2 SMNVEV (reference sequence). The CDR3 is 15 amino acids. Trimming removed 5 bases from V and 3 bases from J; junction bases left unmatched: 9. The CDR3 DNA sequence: TGTGCCAGCAGTCTTACAGGGGCGTTGGACACTGAAGCTTTCTTT. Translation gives CASSLTGALDTEAFF.

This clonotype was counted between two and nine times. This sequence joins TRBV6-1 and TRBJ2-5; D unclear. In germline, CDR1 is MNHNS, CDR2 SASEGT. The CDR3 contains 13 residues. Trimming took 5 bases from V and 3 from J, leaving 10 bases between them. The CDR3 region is CASSQYSKETQYF. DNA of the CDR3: TGTGCCAGCAGTCAATACAGTAAAGAGACCCAGTACTTC.